Shown below are 19 T cell receptor beta chains from a single sample sequenced in a study of blood T cell repertoires in COVID-19. Sequencing used immunoSEQ multiplex PCR; TCRdb keeps in-frame clones, though not all of them. This sample has around 310,000 clones, with 85% to 90% found just once. The specimen was PBMCs or T cells enriched from blood (not recorded which). The receptors were gathered from a woman in her 30s who had recovered from COVID-19.

The V gene is TRBV12-5, the J gene TRBJ2-7; D remains ambiguous. V lost 6 bases and J 3 bases, leaving 9 bases between the germline ends. The CDR3 contains 12 residues. CDR1 and CDR2 (germline): LGHNT, FRNRAP. The CDR3 loop reads CASGGANYEQYF. The DNA of the CDR3 is TGTGCTAGTGGAGGAGCCAACTACGAGCAGTACTTC.

This chain connects TRBV5-1 to TRBJ2-2; TRBD1 aligns across 7 bases. The V segment lost 4 bases and the J segment 5 bases; nucleotides outside the gene matches: 5. Germline CDR1 and CDR2: SGHRS and YFSETQ. The CDR3 covers 14 residues. Here the CDR3 DNA reads TGCGCCAGCAGCCGACAGGGAGAAACCGGGGAGCTGTTTTTT. It yields the protein CASSRQGETGELFF.

This clone was counted a single time. The chain is built from TRBV24-1 and TRBJ1-2; 8 nucleotides match TRBD1. Germline V gene lookup returns CDR1 KGHDR and CDR2 SFDVKD. This CDR3 comprises 14 residues. J was trimmed by 4 bases and V by 4 bases; bases with no gene match: 4. The CDR3 reads CATSDGTGIYGYTF. In nucleotides, the CDR3 is TGTGCCACCAGTGACGGGACAGGAATCTATGGCTACACCTTC.

V gene TRBV28 combines with J gene TRBJ1-2; D is perhaps TRBD1 (6 bases). The CDR3 sequence is 15 residues long. Germline-derived CDR1 and CDR2 are MDHEN and SYDVKM. Trimming pared 3 bases from V and 5 bases from J, leaving 16 bases between. CDR3 in amino acids: CASSFLGGLYYGYTF. The DNA of the CDR3 is TGTGCCAGCAGTTTTCTTGGGGGCCTGTATTATGGCTACACCTTC.

This sequence joins TRBV6-5 and TRBJ2-1; TRBD2 might be the D (5 bases). Germline V lookup: CDR1 MNHEY, CDR2 SVGAGI. Trimming cost V 2 bases and J 7 bases, with 9 bases left between them. This CDR3 comprises 13 residues. CDR3 DNA: TGTGCCAGCAGTTACGCGGGTCGGAATGAGCAGTTCTTC. Protein sequence: CASSYAGRNEQFF.

The genes are TRBV5-1 and TRBJ2-5, with 10 bases fitting TRBD2. Germline V CDR1 and CDR2: SGHRS, YFSETQ. Trimming removed 1 base from V and 4 bases from J; junction bases left unmatched: 7. The length of the CDR3 is 16 residues. In nucleotides, the CDR3 is TGCGCCAGCAGCTTGAGGCTAGCGGGAGCTCGAGAGACCCAGTACTTC. Protein sequence: CASSLRLAGARETQYF.

The chain is built from TRBV28 and TRBJ1-2; the D gene is possibly TRBD1 (5 bases). V was trimmed by 4 bases and J by 8 bases, leaving 17 bases between them. The CDR3 contains 14 residues. Per germline, CDR1 MDHEN and CDR2 SYDVKM. CDR3 nucleotides: TGTGCCAGCAGTTCCGGGCGACGGGGGGTAGGCTACACCTTC. Its translation is CASSSGRRGVGYTF.

The chain combines TRBV5-1 with TRBJ2-3; D is undetermined. With 4 bases removed from V and 6 bases from J, the gap between germline ends came to 18 bases. The CDR3 is made up of 15 amino acids. Germline V gene data show CDR1 as SGHRS and CDR2 as YFSETQ. CDR3 sequence (DNA): TGCGCCAGCAGCGGCCGGGTTCCGGGTGGGGATACGCAGTATTTT. Protein product: CASSGRVPGGDTQYF.

The chain links TRBV19 to TRBJ2-1; 14 bases agree with TRBD2. Germline-derived CDR1 and CDR2 are LNHDA and SQIVND (reference sequence). V shed 6 bases and J 8 bases; nucleotides not matched to a gene: 9. CDR3 length: 16 residues. CDR3: CASRRGLAGDGDEQFF. In DNA form, the CDR3 reads TGTGCCAGTAGGCGGGGACTAGCGGGAGACGGCGATGAGCAGTTCTTC.

CDR3 region: CASSLSTGFFDEQFF. The CDR3 DNA follows: TGTGCCAGCAGCTTGAGTACAGGATTCTTCGATGAGCAGTTCTTC. The gene calls are TRBV5-8 and TRBJ2-1, with D tentatively TRBD1 (5 bases). V lost 1 base and J lost 8, with 16 bases in between. CDR1 is SGHTS and CDR2 is YDEGEE in the germline V gene. This CDR3 has 15 residues.

The chain combines TRBV29-1 with TRBJ2-1; 7 nucleotides line up with TRBD2. The CDR3 has 13 amino acids. Germline values: CDR1 SQVTM, CDR2 ANQGSEA. Germline trimming cut 7 bases from V and 0 bases from J; bases unmatched to any gene: 3. The CDR3, as DNA: TGCAGCGGTAGGGACTACTCCTACAATGAGCAGTTCTTC. As protein: CSGRDYSYNEQFF.

The J gene is TRBJ1-4, the V gene TRBV5-1; 10 nucleotides align to TRBD1. The CDR3 has 15 amino acids. Losses at the gene ends were 3 bases for V and 3 bases for J; bases not matched to a gene: 2. Germline-derived CDR1 and CDR2 are SGHRS and YFSETQ. In DNA, the CDR3 is TGCGCCAGCAGCTCCGGACAGGGGGCTAATGAAAAACTGTTTTTT. It yields the protein CASSSGQGANEKLFF.

This clone was seen once. This sequence joins TRBV29-1 and TRBJ2-5; the D gene is possibly TRBD2 (5 bases). Looked up from germline, CDR1 is SQVTM and CDR2 is ANQGSEA. The V end was cut by 4 bases, the J end by 2 bases, with 8 bases between. The CDR3 has 12 amino acids. In DNA, the CDR3 is TGCAGCGTTGTCCGGGGACAAGAGACCCAGTACTTC. This encodes CSVVRGQETQYF.

In DNA, the CDR3 is TGTGCCAGCTCACCAGAGAGGCTGCTAGCGGGAGCCTACTCCTACAATGAGCAGTTCTTC. Translated, it gives CASSPERLLAGAYSYNEQFF. The V call is TRBV18, the J call TRBJ2-1; 10 bases fit TRBD2. The CDR3 loop spans 20 amino acids. Germline CDR1 and CDR2: KGHSH and LQKENI. V was clipped by 2 bases and J by 0 bases; unmatched bases: 13.

The V gene is TRBV7-2, the J gene TRBJ2-1; 8 bases align to TRBD2. CDR1 is SGHTA, CDR2 FQGNSA, per germline. The CDR3 is made up of 14 amino acids. Trimming at V came to 7 bases and at J to 7 bases, leaving 9 bases not matched to a gene. The CDR3 nucleotides read TGTGCCAGCAACCCACCGGGACTAGGAAATGAGCAGTTCTTC. Amino acid sequence: CASNPPGLGNEQFF.

The V and J genes are TRBV19 and TRBJ1-5, with TRBD1 as a possible D gene (6 bases). The V gene's germline CDR1 is LNHDA and CDR2 SQIVND (reference sequence). The CDR3 has 15 residues. Trimming stripped 2 bases from V and 3 bases from J, with 11 bases between. The CDR3 DNA reads as TGTGCCAGTAGTATAAGGGGACACCACAATCAGCCCCAGCATTTT. Protein product: CASSIRGHHNQPQHF.

The genes are TRBV27 and TRBJ2-1; TRBD1 aligns across 11 bases. The CDR3 extends over 16 amino acids. Germline-derived CDR1 and CDR2 are MNHEY and SMNVEV (reference sequence). V gave up 6 bases and J gave up 4 bases; unmatched junction bases: 8. The DNA for the CDR3 is TGTGCCAGCAGGGGGGGGACAGGGGGAGTTTACAATGAGCAGTTCTTC. Its protein is CASRGGTGGVYNEQFF.

The chain joins TRBV5-1 to TRBJ1-2; no clear D. The CDR3 consists of 15 residues. V was clipped by 2 bases and J by 1 base, with 12 bases between them. CDR1 and CDR2 from the germline V gene are SGHRS and YFSETQ. DNA for the CDR3: TGCGCCAGCAGCTTAGGCGGCGACCTTAACTATGGCTACACCTTC. Translating gives CASSLGGDLNYGYTF.

The chain joins TRBV2 to TRBJ1-6, with 9 bases identical to TRBD1. Looked up from germline, CDR1 is SNHLY and CDR2 is FYNNEI. CDR3 length: 15 amino acids. J was trimmed by 6 bases and V by 1 base; bases with no gene match: 1. CDR3 coding DNA: TGTGCCAGCAGTGAAGAGGGACAGGGTAATTCACCCCTCCACTTT. This sequence encodes CASSEEGQGNSPLHF.